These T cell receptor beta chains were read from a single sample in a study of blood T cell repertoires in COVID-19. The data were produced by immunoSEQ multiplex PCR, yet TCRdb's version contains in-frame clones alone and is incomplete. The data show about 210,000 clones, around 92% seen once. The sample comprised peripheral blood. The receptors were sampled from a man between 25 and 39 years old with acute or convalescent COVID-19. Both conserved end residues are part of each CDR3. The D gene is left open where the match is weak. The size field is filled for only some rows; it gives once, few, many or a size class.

TGTGCCAGTAGAGCAACAGGGTCCATGCCCCGCTTCTATGGCTACACCTTC	CASRATGSMPRFYGYTF	.	TRBJ1-2	.	TRBV19
TGTGCCAGCAGTCTCCAAACTAGCGGGAGGGATACAGATACGCAGTATTTT	CASSLQTSGRDTDTQYF	.	TRBJ2-3	TRBD2	TRBV27
TGTGCCAGCAGCACAAGAGGGTATCAGCCCCAGCATTTT	CASSTRGYQPQHF	.	TRBJ1-5	.	TRBV3-1/TRBV3-2
TGTGCCAGTAGCAACATGGGCACCTACGAGCAGTACTTC	CASSNMGTYEQYF	.	TRBJ2-7	.	TRBV19
TGTGCCAGCAGCCAGTGGGAGAGAGAGCAGTACTTC	CASSQWEREQYF	.	TRBJ2-7	.	TRBV3-1/TRBV3-2
TGTGCCAGCACCCAACAGGGGACCATAGGCTACACCTTC	CASTQQGTIGYTF	.	TRBJ1-2	TRBD1	TRBV12-3/TRBV12-4
TGTGCCAGCAGTTTATCTCAGCGGGGGGGTCTAAACATTCAGTACTTC	CASSLSQRGGLNIQYF	.	TRBJ2-4	TRBD2	TRBV27
TGTGCCAGCAGCTTAATAGGCACAGGCTTCAATCAGCCCCAGCATTTT	CASSLIGTGFNQPQHF	.	TRBJ1-5	.	TRBV7-8
TGTGCCAGCAGCCAATTCGACAGGCTTTCCAATTCACCCCTCCACTTT	CASSQFDRLSNSPLHF	.	TRBJ1-6	.	TRBV16
TGCGCCAGCAGCTCCCCACTGGGAGGAATCCTTGGCACAGATACGCAGTATTTT	CASSSPLGGILGTDTQYF	.	TRBJ2-3	.	TRBV5-1
TGTGCCAGCAGCTTAGGGGGCAGTCCAGATACGCAGTATTTT	CASSLGGSPDTQYF	.	TRBJ2-3	.	TRBV11-3
TGTGCCAGCAGTTTATTGGCGGTGAACACTGAAGCTTTCTTT	CASSLLAVNTEAFF	few	TRBJ1-1	.	TRBV27
TGTGCCAGTAGTATGCCCCCGGGACAGGGGAACACTGAAGCTTTCTTT	CASSMPPGQGNTEAFF	.	TRBJ1-1	TRBD1	TRBV19
TGTGCCAGCAGCCGGGACGGGGAGCTGTTTTTT	CASSRDGELFF	.	TRBJ2-2	.	TRBV2
TGTGCCAGCAGTTTATCAGGGGATGGTGAAAAACTGTTTTTT	CASSLSGDGEKLFF	.	TRBJ1-4	.	TRBV28
TGCGCCAGCAGCCATGGACAGCCACAAGAGACCCAGTACTTC	CASSHGQPQETQYF	.	TRBJ2-5	.	TRBV5-1
TGTGCCAGCAGTGAATTCGGAAAACTGTTTTTT	CASSEFGKLFF	.	TRBJ1-4	.	TRBV2
TGTGCCAGCAGCAGGGACAGGGTCGATCAGCCCCAGCATTTT	CASSRDRVDQPQHF	once	TRBJ1-5	TRBD1	TRBV11-2
TGTGCCAGCAGCTTAGTTGGGCACCGACCCCACGAGCAGTACTTC	CASSLVGHRPHEQYF	.	TRBJ2-7	.	TRBV11-2
TGCGCCAGCAGCCCAGTTGCGGGGCTTACCAGCGAGCAGTACTTC	CASSPVAGLTSEQYF	.	TRBJ2-7	.	TRBV5-1
TGTGCCAGCAGCGCCGGACAGGGGAACACCGGGGAGCTGTTTTTT	CASSAGQGNTGELFF	few	TRBJ2-2	TRBD1	TRBV3-1/TRBV3-2
TGTGCCACCAGTGATTTTGCCCGGACAGGATGGGAGACCCAGTACTTC	CATSDFARTGWETQYF	.	TRBJ2-5	TRBD1	TRBV24-1
TGTGCCAGCAGCTTAAAAGACAGGGGGCGTTCAAAACTGTTTTTT	CASSLKDRGRSKLFF	.	TRBJ1-4	TRBD1	TRBV7-8
TGCGCCAGCAGCTTACAGGGGGCCCAGGAGACCCAGTACTTC	CASSLQGAQETQYF	.	TRBJ2-5	TRBD1	TRBV5-1
TGTGCCAGCAGCCAAGCAGGGTCCACAGATACGCAGTATTTT	CASSQAGSTDTQYF	.	TRBJ2-3	.	TRBV3-1/TRBV3-2
TGTGCCAGCAGAAAAGGACGGGATTTTAACTATGGCTACACCTTC	CASRKGRDFNYGYTF	.	TRBJ1-2	.	TRBV28
TGTGCCACCAGGACGACTAGCTGGTCCTACAATGAGCAGTTCTTC	CATRTTSWSYNEQFF	.	TRBJ2-1	TRBD2	TRBV15
TGTGCCTGGAGTGTGAGGACAGGCACTGAAGCTTTCTTT	CAWSVRTGTEAFF	.	TRBJ1-1	TRBD1	TRBV30
TGTGCCAGCAGCTTGGGCAGGGGGCTAGCTGGCTACACCTTC	CASSLGRGLAGYTF	.	TRBJ1-2	TRBD1	TRBV5-4
TGTGCCAGTACCGGGACAGTGAACACCGGGGAGCTGTTTTTT	CASTGTVNTGELFF	.	TRBJ2-2	TRBD1	TRBV6-5
TGTGCCAGCAGCCGGGGTGTGGGCACTGAAGCTTTCTTT	CASSRGVGTEAFF	few	TRBJ1-1	.	TRBV11-2
TGTGCCAGCAGTGTTGGGGGCCCTCGGACAGGACCATATGGCTACACCTTC	CASSVGGPRTGPYGYTF	once	TRBJ1-2	TRBD1	TRBV28
TGTGCCAGCAGCAAAGAGGAGAGCGGGGGGACTAGCACAGATACGCAGTATTTT	CASSKEESGGTSTDTQYF	.	TRBJ2-3	.	TRBV21-1
TGTGCCAGCACCCTAACGCAGGGTGGCGGTTCACCCCTCCACTTT	CASTLTQGGGSPLHF	.	TRBJ1-6	.	TRBV6-5
TGTGCCAGTACTTCCATACCGGGGGTTGGCGGGGAGCTGTTTTTT	CASTSIPGVGGELFF	.	TRBJ2-2	.	TRBV19
TGCAGCGTTGTACCAGCGGACAGCACAGATACGCAGTATTTT	CSVVPADSTDTQYF	few	TRBJ2-3	.	TRBV29-1
TGTGCCAGCAGTGTATCAGCGGCTAATCCTACGCAGTATTTT	CASSVSAANPTQYF	.	TRBJ2-3	.	TRBV6-4
TGTGCCAGCAGCGCCCCCCGCCCGGGACAGGCCCGCTCTGGGGCCAACGTCCTGACTTTC	CASSAPRPGQARSGANVLTF	.	TRBJ2-6	TRBD1	TRBV9
TGTGCCAGCAGCAAGAGAAACAGGGGGAGTTCCTACAATGAGCAGTTCTTC	CASSKRNRGSSYNEQFF	.	TRBJ2-1	TRBD1	TRBV11-2
TGTGCCAGCAGCGTAGACCCGGGGGGATCCTACGAGCAGTACTTC	CASSVDPGGSYEQYF	.	TRBJ2-7	TRBD2	TRBV9
TGTGCCATCTCCCCACAGGGCCCCGAGCAGTACTTC	CAISPQGPEQYF	.	TRBJ2-7	.	TRBV10-3
TGTGCCAGCAGTATGAAGGGGCAGTTTTATAGCAATCAGCCCCAGCATTTT	CASSMKGQFYSNQPQHF	few	TRBJ1-5	.	TRBV28
TGTGCCAGCAGCTTAGGGAGGACAGGGGAGGGGTACGAGCAGTACTTC	CASSLGRTGEGYEQYF	once	TRBJ2-7	TRBD1	TRBV7-3
TGTGCCAGCAGCGTAGTAGGGACAGGGAAAAGCGGGGAGCTGTTTTTT	CASSVVGTGKSGELFF	.	TRBJ2-2	TRBD1	TRBV9
TGTGCCAGTTCAGGGGATAGCAATCAGCCCCAGCATTTT	CASSGDSNQPQHF	.	TRBJ1-5	.	TRBV27
TGTGCCAGCAGCTTACTAGCGGGCCCCCAAGAGACCCAGTACTTC	CASSLLAGPQETQYF	.	TRBJ2-5	TRBD2	TRBV11-2
TGTGCCAGCAGCTATATATTCGGTCAGCCCCAGCATTTT	CASSYIFGQPQHF	once	TRBJ1-5	.	TRBV6-5
TGCGCCAGCAGCCTCGACAGGGTATATGATGGCTACACCTTC	CASSLDRVYDGYTF	.	TRBJ1-2	TRBD1	TRBV5-1
TGCGCCAGCAGCTTGGGACAGGGGGCTGGGACTGAAGCTTTCTTT	CASSLGQGAGTEAFF	.	TRBJ1-1	TRBD1	TRBV5-1
TGTGCCAGCAGCTTAGTGGGGACAGGGAGCACTGAAGCTTTCTTT	CASSLVGTGSTEAFF	.	TRBJ1-1	TRBD1	TRBV7-9
TGCGCCAGCAGCACAGCGGCGGGGGCCGCTAACTATGGCTACACCTTC	CASSTAAGAANYGYTF	.	TRBJ1-2	.	TRBV4-1
TGTGCCAGCAGTACCGGGACAGGGAGCTACGAGCAGTACTTC	CASSTGTGSYEQYF	.	TRBJ2-7	TRBD1	TRBV27
TGTGCCAGCAGTTTAGGGCGCGGACAGGGGGCGCGAGAGACCCAGTACTTC	CASSLGRGQGARETQYF	.	TRBJ2-5	TRBD1	TRBV27
TGTGCCAGCAGTTTGAGGGTCTACGAGCAGTACTTC	CASSLRVYEQYF	.	TRBJ2-7	.	TRBV28
TGCGCCAGCAGCTTCTCGGCGGGGGGGCCCCGAGGAAGGGAGACCCAGTACTTC	CASSFSAGGPRGRETQYF	.	TRBJ2-5	TRBD2	TRBV5-1
TGTGCCAGCAGCCAAGGCCCGGACAGGGTTGATACGCAGTATTTT	CASSQGPDRVDTQYF	.	TRBJ2-3	TRBD1	TRBV4-2
TGTGCCAGCAGACCCGGGACAGGGGGCGAGCAGTACTTC	CASRPGTGGEQYF	.	TRBJ2-7	TRBD1	TRBV7-9